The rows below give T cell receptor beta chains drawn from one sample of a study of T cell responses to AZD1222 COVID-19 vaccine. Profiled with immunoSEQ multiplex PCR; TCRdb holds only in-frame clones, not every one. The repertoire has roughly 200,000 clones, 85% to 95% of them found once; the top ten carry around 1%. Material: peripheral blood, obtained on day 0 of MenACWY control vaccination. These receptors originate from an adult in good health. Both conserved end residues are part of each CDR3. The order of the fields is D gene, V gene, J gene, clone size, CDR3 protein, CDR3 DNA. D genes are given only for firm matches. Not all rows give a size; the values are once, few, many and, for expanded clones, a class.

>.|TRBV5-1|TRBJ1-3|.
CASSLGEDSGNTIYF
TGCGCCAGCAGCTTGGGGGAAGACTCTGGAAACACCATATATTTT
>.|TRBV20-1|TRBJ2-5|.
CSARYGETQYF
TGCAGTGCTAGATACGGGGAGACCCAGTACTTC
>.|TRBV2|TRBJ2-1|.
CASRARRGSDGASSYNEQFF
TGTGCCAGCAGGGCAAGGAGGGGCAGTGACGGCGCAAGCTCCTACAATGAGCAGTTCTTC
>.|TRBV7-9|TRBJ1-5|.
CASSHGVNQPQHF
TGTGCCAGCAGCCACGGGGTAAATCAGCCCCAGCATTTT
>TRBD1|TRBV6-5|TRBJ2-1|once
CASSSGTGVSNEQFF
TGTGCCAGCAGCTCCGGGACAGGGGTATCCAATGAGCAGTTCTTC
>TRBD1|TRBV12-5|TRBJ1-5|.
CASGPGTDNQPQHF
TGTGCTAGTGGTCCCGGGACAGATAATCAGCCCCAGCATTTT
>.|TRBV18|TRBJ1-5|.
CASSPVGWGNQPQHF
TGTGCCAGCTCACCCGTGGGGTGGGGCAATCAGCCCCAGCATTTT
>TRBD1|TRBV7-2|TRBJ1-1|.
CASSFRTGEAFF
TGTGCCAGCAGCTTCCGGACAGGGGAAGCTTTCTTT
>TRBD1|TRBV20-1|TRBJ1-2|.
CSARGRGDYTF
TGCAGTGCTCGAGGCAGGGGGGACTACACCTTC
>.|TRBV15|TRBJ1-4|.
CATSKDRGPNEKLFF
TGTGCCACCAGCAAGGATCGGGGACCGAATGAAAAACTGTTTTTT
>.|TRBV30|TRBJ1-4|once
CAWSSSGWDEKLFF
.
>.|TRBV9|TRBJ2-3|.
CASSVGGEDTQYF
TGTGCCAGCAGCGTAGGCGGGGAAGATACGCAGTATTTT
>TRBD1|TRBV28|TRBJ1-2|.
CASRRTGTYGYTF
TGTGCCAGCAGGCGGACAGGAACCTATGGCTACACCTTC
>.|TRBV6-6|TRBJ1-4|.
CASSYFEERQRGNF
TGTGCCAGCAGTTATTTCGAAGAGAGACAGCGGGGCAATTTT
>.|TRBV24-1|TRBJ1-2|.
CATSDPRINYGYTF
TGTGCCACCAGTGATCCTCGAATCAACTATGGCTACACCTTC
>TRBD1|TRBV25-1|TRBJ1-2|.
CASKSQGGGYTF
TGTGCCAGCAAGTCACAGGGGGGTGGCTACACCTTC
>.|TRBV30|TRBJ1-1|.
CAWRVRAGTEAFF
TGTGCCTGGAGGGTTAGGGCGGGCACTGAAGCTTTCTTT